Below, 23 T cell receptor beta chains from the same sample are listed, as sequenced in a study of T cell changes during pregnancy in multiple sclerosis. Some clones are missing from TCRdb's copy, which holds only in-frame ones; the method was immunoSEQ multiplex PCR. The sample consists of some 60,000 clones, 91% of them appearing once. The sample here was peripheral blood, taken after pregnancy. Receptors were obtained from a female donor in good health, enrolled as a control in a pregnancy study.

The chain couples TRBV7-8 to TRBJ2-7, with TRBD2 identical over 8 bases. The trim removed 4 bases at V and 3 bases at J, leaving 8 bases unmatched. CDR1 SGHVS and CDR2 FQNEAQ come from the germline V gene. This CDR3 region has 15 residues. This CDR3 reads CASSSLTSGLYEQYF. The DNA of the CDR3 is TGTGCCAGCAGCTCTCTAACTAGCGGACTCTACGAGCAGTACTTC.

The chain has TRBV19 and TRBJ1-1; 11 positions match TRBD1. The CDR3 runs 16 residues. Germline V gene data show CDR1 as LNHDA and CDR2 as SQIVND (reference sequence). V trimming: 5 bases; J trimming: 4 bases; junction bases outside the gene matches: 9. CDR3 nucleotide sequence: TGTGCCAGTAGTTCCCGGGACAGGGGGTTGAGCACTGAAGCTTTCTTT. Protein sequence: CASSSRDRGLSTEAFF.

This rearrangement joins TRBV5-1 to TRBJ1-2; tentative D call: TRBD1 (5 bases). In germline, CDR1 is SGHRS, CDR2 YFSETQ. The V end was cut by 0 bases, the J end by 5 bases, with 8 bases between. The CDR3 sequence is 13 residues long. The CDR3 DNA follows: TGCGCCAGCAGCTTGGAAGGGGAATATGGCTACACCTTC. Translation gives CASSLEGEYGYTF.

The V call is TRBV7-2, the J call TRBJ2-7; 9 positions agree with TRBD2. The V and J ends lost 4 bases and 7 bases, in that order; junction bases with no gene match: 11. This CDR3 has 15 residues. Germline V lookup: CDR1 SGHTA, CDR2 FQGNSA. The CDR3 region has the DNA TGTGCCAGCAGCTCCGCGGGAGCCCTAGCGGGAGAGCAGTACTTC. Encoded protein: CASSSAGALAGEQYF.

V usage is TRBV5-1 and J usage is TRBJ1-1; 7 bases fit TRBD1. This CDR3 region has 15 residues. Per the germline V gene, CDR1 is SGHRS and CDR2 is YFSETQ. V gave up 0 bases and J gave up 1 base; unmatched junction bases: 3. The CDR3 coding sequence is TGCGCCAGCAGCTTGGAGGGACAGCCGAACACTGAAGCTTTCTTT. This gives the protein CASSLEGQPNTEAFF.

The V call is TRBV29-1, the J call TRBJ2-1; 9 positions agree with TRBD1. The CDR3 spans 16 residues. Germline CDR1 is SQVTM and CDR2 is ANQGSEA. V trimming: 7 bases; J trimming: 8 bases; junction bases outside the gene matches: 18. The CDR3 sequence: CSAPLAGTGNIDEQFF. The CDR3 coding sequence is TGCAGCGCGCCATTAGCCGGGACAGGGAATATCGATGAGCAGTTCTTC.

The chain links TRBV10-3 to TRBJ1-2; D not resolved. Trimming took 3 bases from V and 0 from J, leaving 11 bases between them. This CDR3 comprises 15 residues. In germline, CDR1 is ENHRY, CDR2 SYGVKD. CDR3 DNA sequence: TGTGCCATCAGTGAATTGACACTAGCTAACTATGGCTACACCTTC. Encoded protein: CAISELTLANYGYTF.

This chain joins TRBV29-1 and TRBJ2-3; 10 nucleotides line up with TRBD2. This CDR3 region has 15 residues. The V gene's germline CDR1 is SQVTM and CDR2 ANQGSEA. V lost 6 bases to trimming and J lost 5 bases; unmatched junction nucleotides: 11. The CDR3 region is CSVDSLAGVIDTQYF. CDR3 nucleotide sequence: TGCAGCGTCGACTCCCTAGCGGGAGTTATAGATACGCAGTATTTT.

The chain recombines TRBV9 with TRBJ2-3; tentative D call: TRBD2 (7 bases). V shed 4 bases and J shed 3 bases, with 15 bases lying between them. The CDR3 covers 15 residues. In germline, CDR1 is SGDLS, CDR2 YYNGEE. CDR3 in DNA: TGTGCCAGCAGCCGGGGGCCTAGCGGAACAGATACGCAGTATTTT. Translation: CASSRGPSGTDTQYF.

The gene calls are TRBV6-6 and TRBJ1-1; D is perhaps TRBD1 (5 bases). Germline CDR1 MNHNY, CDR2 SVGAGI (reference sequence). Trimming stripped 0 bases from V and 2 bases from J, with 7 bases between. The CDR3 is 14 amino acids. The CDR3 region has the DNA TGTGCCAGCAGTTACTCCCAGGGCAACACTGAAGCTTTCTTT. It encodes CASSYSQGNTEAFF.

The chain recombines TRBV4-1 with TRBJ2-1, with TRBD1 identical over 8 bases. Unmatched junction bases numbered 9, after V lost 5 bases and J lost 9 bases. The length of the CDR3 is 14 residues. Germline CDR1 reads MGHRA; CDR2 reads YSYEKL. This CDR3 is CASSSRTGFGEQFF. CDR3 coding DNA: TGCGCCAGCAGCAGCCGGACAGGGTTCGGTGAGCAGTTCTTC.

CDR3 region: CASSLSGDRVRGETQYF. The DNA of the CDR3 is TGCGCCAGCAGCCTCTCGGGCGACAGGGTAAGGGGAGAGACCCAGTACTTC. The gene calls are TRBV4-1 and TRBJ2-5; 7 nucleotides line up with TRBD1. With 4 bases clipped from V and 4 bases from J, the junction kept 15 bases outside the gene matches. The germline gives CDR1 MGHRA, CDR2 YSYEKL. CDR3 length: 17 residues.

This clone has a single count. For the CDR3, the DNA is TGTGCCTGGAGTGACCCCGGGACAGTCTCTGGAAACACCATATATTTT. Translated: CAWSDPGTVSGNTIYF. The chain links TRBV30 to TRBJ1-3; 7 bases match TRBD1. V dropped 1 base and J dropped 0; count of bases not matched to a gene: 6. Germline V gives CDR1 GTSNPN, CDR2 SVGIG (reference sequence). The CDR3 has 16 residues.

The chain joins TRBV6-4 to TRBJ2-2, with unresolved D. The ends were cut back, 2 bases at V and 6 bases at J, with 7 bases in the middle. The CDR3 contains 13 residues. CDR1 MRHNA and CDR2 SNTAGT come from the germline V gene. Here the CDR3 DNA reads TGTGCCAGCAGTGACGAGGCCTCCGGGGAGCTGTTTTTT. Protein product: CASSDEASGELFF.

CDR3 sequence reads: CASSIGSGSREQYF. The CDR3 region has the DNA TGTGCCAGTAGTATAGGAAGCGGGAGCCGCGAGCAGTACTTC. The chain employs TRBV19 and TRBJ2-7, with 8 bases fitting TRBD2. The CDR3 extends over 14 amino acids. Unmatched junction bases numbered 5, after V lost 1 base and J lost 6 bases. Germline V gene sequence: CDR1 LNHDA, CDR2 SQIVND (reference sequence).

This rearrangement joins TRBV30 to TRBJ2-1, with 9 nucleotides matching TRBD2. Trimming removed 6 bases from V and 1 base from J; junction bases left unmatched: 7. Germline CDR1 GTSNPN, CDR2 SVGIG (reference sequence). This CDR3 contains 15 residues. The CDR3 DNA reads TGTGCCTGTCACTTAGCGGGGGAATCCTACAATGAGCAGTTCTTC. It yields the protein CACHLAGESYNEQFF.

The V call is TRBV5-1, the J call TRBJ1-1, with D possibly TRBD1 on 5 matching bases. The CDR3 is 14 amino acids. V lost 2 bases and J lost 5, with 13 bases in between. From germline, CDR1 is SGHRS and CDR2 YFSETQ. The CDR3: CASSFRGGGTEAFF. The CDR3 coding sequence is TGCGCCAGCAGCTTTAGGGGAGGAGGTACTGAAGCTTTCTTT.

The chain recombines TRBV25-1 with TRBJ1-4, with D hard to call. Germline V gives CDR1 MGHDK, CDR2 SYGVNS. This CDR3 has 15 amino acids. V was cut by 2 bases and J by 0 bases, with 7 bases left in between. The CDR3 region is CASSETQSTNEKLFF. The CDR3 nucleotides are TGTGCCAGCAGTGAAACACAGTCAACTAATGAAAAACTGTTTTTT.

The J gene is TRBJ1-5, the V gene TRBV6-5, with 7 bases that match TRBD1. V shed 4 bases and J 8 bases; nucleotides not matched to a gene: 5. The germline CDR1 and CDR2 sequences are MNHEY and SVGAGI. The CDR3 totals 13 residues. The CDR3 spells CASSSTGLEPQHF. The CDR3 coding sequence is TGTGCCAGCAGTTCGACAGGGCTAGAGCCCCAGCATTTT.

CDR3 in amino acids: CAISETVNTEAFF. CDR3 DNA: TGTGCCATCAGTGAGACAGTGAACACTGAAGCTTTCTTT. V gene TRBV10-3 combines with J gene TRBJ1-1; D remains ambiguous. The length of the CDR3 is 13 residues. V lost 2 bases, J lost 0 bases, and 4 bases lay in between. Looked up from germline, CDR1 is ENHRY and CDR2 is SYGVKD.

This clone was observed a handful of times. This chain uses TRBV30 with TRBJ1-5, with 7 bases identical to TRBD1. Germline assignment: CDR1 GTSNPN and CDR2 SVGIG (reference sequence). The CDR3 totals 13 residues. The ends lost 4 bases at V and 5 bases at J; junction bases unmatched: 5. The DNA of the CDR3 is TGTGCCTGGACGACAGGGATCGATCAGCCCCAGCATTTT. Protein sequence: CAWTTGIDQPQHF.

The V and J genes are TRBV7-2 and TRBJ1-5; the match to TRBD1 covers 8 bases. V dropped 4 bases and J dropped 5; count of bases not matched to a gene: 4. CDR1 and CDR2 from the germline V gene are SGHTA and FQGNSA. CDR3 length: 14 amino acids. The CDR3 loop reads CASSWTGRDQPQHF. The CDR3 DNA sequence: TGTGCCAGCAGCTGGACAGGGCGGGATCAGCCCCAGCATTTT.

In this sample, this clone turned up once. The chain recombines TRBV5-5 with TRBJ2-2, with D possibly being TRBD1 (6 bases). Germline values: CDR1 SGHKS, CDR2 YYEKEE (reference sequence). This CDR3 is built from 14 residues. Between the trimmed V and J ends, which lost 4 bases and 6 bases, there was a span of 13 bases. CDR3 bases: TGTGCCAGCAGCCCTCGACAGGAACCCGGGGAGCTGTTTTTT. Translating gives CASSPRQEPGELFF.